The TCR beta chain described here comes from a study of blood T cell repertoires in COVID-19. Study information: Both acute and convalescent COVID-19 samples were obtained from the United States, Italy and Spain. T cells, B-cell-depleted T cells, or PBMCs provided the cDNA or gDNA that served as material.

As originally analysed: Scientists estimated how many nucleated cells there were by amplifying reference gene primers. The table came from immunoSEQ multiplex PCR; TCRdb's copy has only in-frame clones and leaves some out. The DNA was the basis for D and trimming; V, J and clone size are from that table. This repertoire shows 200,000 to 250,000 clones, 80% to 90% found once; its top ten account for around 0.89%. The receptor was derived from a man in his forties with acute or convalescent COVID-19. The specimen was peripheral blood.

This CDR3 is CASSLGQGAINSPLHF. In DNA, the CDR3 is TGTGCCAGCAGCTTGGGACAGGGGGCGATTAACTCACCCCTCCACTTT. The gene calls are TRBV5-6 and TRBJ1-6; 10 bases are a match to TRBD1. This CDR3 comprises 16 residues. In germline, CDR1 is SGHDT, CDR2 YYEEEE. The V and J ends lost 0 bases and 10 bases, in that order; junction bases with no gene match: 7.